These 22 T cell receptor beta chains were sequenced from one sample in a study of blood T cell repertoires in COVID-19. Assay used: immunoSEQ multiplex PCR; TCRdb lists only in-frame clones, some missing. The sample has a few hundred thousand clones, roughly 90% seen once. Sequencing used PBMCs or T cells enriched from blood (not recorded which). The receptors stem from a woman aged 45 to 65 who had been exposed to COVID-19.

The chain uses TRBV5-1 and TRBJ2-1; TRBD1 might be the D (5 bases). CDR1 and CDR2 (germline): SGHRS, YFSETQ. This CDR3 has 14 residues. Trimming stripped 2 bases from V and 8 bases from J, with 14 bases between. The CDR3 spells CASSLSRQPDEQFF. The CDR3 region has the DNA TGCGCCAGCAGCTTATCCAGACAGCCGGATGAGCAGTTCTTC.

This chain uses TRBV4-1 with TRBJ2-3, with 10 bases that match TRBD2. This CDR3 spans 17 amino acids. V dropped 1 base and J dropped 3; count of bases not matched to a gene: 7. Germline V gene lookup returns CDR1 MGHRA and CDR2 YSYEKL. The CDR3 is CASSQVFLAGATDTQYF. In DNA, the CDR3 is TGCGCCAGCAGCCAAGTCTTTCTAGCGGGGGCGACAGATACGCAGTATTTT.

This clone showed up just once. The CDR3 spells CAIKGAGRETQYF. The DNA of the CDR3 is TGTGCCATCAAGGGGGCGGGCAGAGAGACCCAGTACTTC. The chain combines TRBV10-3 with TRBJ2-5, with 7 nucleotides matching TRBD1. With 7 bases clipped from V and 4 bases from J, the junction kept 6 bases outside the gene matches. CDR1 and CDR2 (germline): ENHRY, SYGVKD. The CDR3 has 13 residues.

The chain joins TRBV11-2 to TRBJ1-4; 8 bases line up with TRBD1. This CDR3 spans 15 amino acids. V shed 3 bases and J 2 bases; nucleotides not matched to a gene: 2. CDR1 SGHAT and CDR2 FQNNGV come from the germline V gene. The CDR3 region has the DNA TGTGCCAGCAGCTTTCGACAGGGGACTAATGAAAAACTGTTTTTT. The encoded protein is CASSFRQGTNEKLFF. The whole variable domain, filled in from reference TRBV11-2 and TRBJ1-4, reads EAGVAQSPRYKIIEKRQSVAFWCNPISGHATLYWYQQILGQGPKLLIQFQNNGVVDDSQLPKDRFSAERLKGVDSTLKIQPAKLEDSAVYLCASSFRQGTNEKLFFGSGTQLSVL.

The genes are TRBV10-3 and TRBJ2-3; 8 bases match TRBD1. Per germline, CDR1 ENHRY and CDR2 SYGVKD. The length of the CDR3 is 14 residues. V shed 7 bases and J 2 bases; nucleotides not matched to a gene: 5. CDR3 in amino acids: CAITRGLPTDTQYF. Written as DNA, the CDR3 is TGTGCCATCACCAGGGGGCTCCCCACAGATACGCAGTATTTT.

The chain uses TRBV23-1 and TRBJ2-7; 8 nucleotides match TRBD1. TRBV23-1 is marked as an open reading frame, function uncertain. V gave up 3 bases and J gave up 0 bases; unmatched junction bases: 10. The CDR3 has 17 amino acids. The DNA of the CDR3 is TGCGCCAGCAGTCAGGTCTACCGGGACAGGTTCTCCTACGAGCAGTACTTC. It translates to CASSQVYRDRFSYEQYF.

This sequence joins TRBV5-1 and TRBJ1-2, with a tentative D call TRBD1 (6 bases). Looked up from germline, CDR1 is SGHRS and CDR2 is YFSETQ. Between the trimmed V and J ends, which lost 4 bases and 6 bases, there was a span of 13 bases. This CDR3 comprises 13 residues. CDR3 sequence: CASSPSDSHGYTF. The CDR3 DNA follows: TGCGCCAGCAGCCCATCGGACAGCCATGGCTACACCTTC.

About this clone itself: The same CDR3 is also encoded by other DNA sequences in this sample. This rearrangement joins TRBV19 to TRBJ1-1; a weak D match, TRBD1 (6 bases). Trimming cost V 6 bases and J 1 base, with 12 bases left between them. This CDR3 region has 14 residues. Looked up from germline, CDR1 is LNHDA and CDR2 is SQIVND (reference sequence). The CDR3 sequence is CASRTTGRNTEAFF. CDR3 coding DNA: TGTGCCAGTAGAACCACAGGGAGGAACACTGAAGCTTTCTTT.

V gene TRBV19 combines with J gene TRBJ1-5; D not certain. There are 13 residues in the CDR3. Germline-derived CDR1 and CDR2 are LNHDA and SQIVND (reference sequence). With 3 bases removed from V and 4 bases from J, the gap between germline ends came to 7 bases. CDR3 in amino acids: CASSMVGNQPQHF. The CDR3 DNA reads as TGTGCCAGTAGTATGGTCGGTAATCAGCCCCAGCATTTT.

The rearrangement links TRBV28 to TRBJ1-1; TRBD1 agrees at 7 bases. Per the germline V gene, CDR1 is MDHEN and CDR2 is SYDVKM. Trimming took 5 bases from V and 6 from J; bases not matched to a gene: 9. CDR3 length: 14 amino acids. The CDR3 reads CASSKIQGYAEAFF. CDR3 DNA sequence: TGTGCCAGCAGTAAAATACAGGGGTACGCTGAAGCTTTCTTT. Complete variable domain (other parts from reference TRBV28 and TRBJ1-1): DVKVTQSSRYLVKRTGEKVFLECVQDMDHENMFWYRQDPGLGLRLIYFSYDVKMKEKGDIPEGYSVSREKKERFSLILESASTNQTSMYLCASSKIQGYAEAFFGQGTRLTVV.

CDR3 bases: TGTGCCAGCACCCATTCACCGGGTCCCTGGGAAAAACTGTTTTTT. It is translated as CASTHSPGPWEKLFF. V gene TRBV28 combines with J gene TRBJ1-4; D unresolved. V lost 7 bases, J lost 8 bases, and 20 bases lay in between. CDR3 length: 15 amino acids. Germline CDR1 MDHEN, CDR2 SYDVKM.

The chain recombines TRBV30 with TRBJ1-4; TRBD1 might be the D (5 bases). Germline assignment: CDR1 GTSNPN and CDR2 SVGIG (reference sequence). CDR3 length equals 13 residues. V lost 5 bases to trimming and J lost 8 bases, with 15 bases between them. Written as DNA, the CDR3 is TGTGCCTGGGGCTCGGGGGACGGGGAAAAACTGTTTTTT. Amino acids: CAWGSGDGEKLFF.

This chain joins TRBV2 and TRBJ1-2; D unclear. The length of the CDR3 is 13 residues. V dropped 6 bases and J dropped 7 bases, with 15 bases sitting between them. From germline, CDR1 is SNHLY and CDR2 FYNNEI. CDR3 in DNA: TGTGCCAGCAGGGATGACCCTTCAGGTGGCTACACCTTC. It specifies CASRDDPSGGYTF.

In its sample, this clone was seen a few times. J is TRBJ2-7 and V is TRBV5-4; 8 nucleotides agree with TRBD1. The CDR3 covers 14 residues. The V segment lost 4 bases and the J segment 1 base; nucleotides outside the gene matches: 4. From germline, CDR1 is SGHNT and CDR2 YYREEE (reference sequence). CDR3 sequence reads: CASSHRDRSYEQYF. For the CDR3, the DNA is TGTGCCAGCAGCCACCGGGACAGGTCCTACGAGCAGTACTTC.

Only a few counts were recorded for this clone. The V gene is TRBV6-5, the J gene TRBJ1-2; D ambiguous. The CDR3 is made up of 14 amino acids. Germline lookup yields CDR1 MNHEY and CDR2 SVGAGI. Trimming cost V 7 bases and J 0 bases, with 12 bases left between them. The CDR3 reads CASTYGDTNYGYTF. The DNA for the CDR3 is TGTGCCAGCACCTACGGAGATACTAACTATGGCTACACCTTC.

The J gene is TRBJ2-7, the V gene TRBV27, with a tentative D call TRBD2 (6 bases). Germline values: CDR1 MNHEY, CDR2 SMNVEV (reference sequence). V shed 3 bases and J shed 2 bases, with 8 bases lying between them. The CDR3 runs 13 residues. CDR3 nucleotide sequence: TGTGCCAGCAGTTTGGAGGGGCCCTACGAGCAGTACTTC. It encodes CASSLEGPYEQYF.

V usage is TRBV5-4 and J usage is TRBJ1-1; D remains unclear. Germline V gene data show CDR1 as SGHNT and CDR2 as YYREEE (reference sequence). V lost 4 bases to trimming and J lost 4 bases, with 14 bases between them. There are 14 residues in the CDR3. As DNA, the CDR3 is TGTGCCAGCAGCGCGTACCGGGTAACCACTGAAGCTTTCTTT. This gives the protein CASSAYRVTTEAFF.

This chain connects TRBV6-5 to TRBJ2-7; 7 nucleotides agree with TRBD1. Germline loops: CDR1 MNHEY, CDR2 SVGAGI. V gave up 4 bases and J gave up 3 bases; unmatched junction bases: 3. The CDR3 is 13 residues long. CDR3 DNA: TGTGCCAGCAGTTCGGGGACAGACTACGAGCAGTACTTC. Translated, it gives CASSSGTDYEQYF.

This clone was recorded only once. The V call is TRBV2, the J call TRBJ2-7, with 11 nucleotides matching TRBD2. The ends lost 8 bases at V and 3 bases at J; junction bases unmatched: 6. Germline values: CDR1 SNHLY, CDR2 FYNNEI. This CDR3 region has 14 residues. For the CDR3, the DNA is TGTGCCAGCCGAATTAGCGGGGGGGTCTACGAGCAGTACTTC. This translates into CASRISGGVYEQYF.

V usage is TRBV19 and J usage is TRBJ1-6, with unresolved D. Germline V lookup: CDR1 LNHDA, CDR2 SQIVND (reference sequence). There are 12 residues in the CDR3. Deletions cut 9 bases from V and 9 bases from J, with 12 bases between. The CDR3 bases are TGTGCCAGCCACTACCTAGGTTCACCCCTCCACTTT. Residues: CASHYLGSPLHF.

The chain recombines TRBV9 with TRBJ1-2; D ambiguous. The V and J ends lost 0 bases and 8 bases respectively, with 14 bases between them. The CDR3 loop spans 14 amino acids. Germline assignment: CDR1 SGDLS and CDR2 YYNGEE. CDR3 nucleotides: TGTGCCAGCAGCGTAGATCCGGGATCGGGCGGCTACACCTTC. This sequence encodes CASSVDPGSGGYTF.

This clone was recorded a few times. The chain recombines TRBV5-4 with TRBJ2-3; 7 bases line up with TRBD2. The CDR3 consists of 14 residues. V shed 4 bases, J shed 2 bases, and the junction held 4 bases outside the gene matches. Germline values: CDR1 SGHNT, CDR2 YYREEE (reference sequence). The DNA for the CDR3 is TGTGCCAGCAGCCCCGGGGGGAACACAGATACGCAGTATTTT. It translates to CASSPGGNTDTQYF. The full variable domain, completed using reference TRBV5-4 and TRBJ2-3, is ETGVTQSPTHLIKTRGQQVTLRCSSQSGHNTVSWYQQALGQGPQFIFQYYREEENGRGNFPPRFSGLQFPNYSSELNVNALELDDSALYLCASSPGGNTDTQYFGPGTRLTVL.